This is a list of T cell receptor beta chains from one sample in a study of CD8 T cells in Susac syndrome. MiXCR, applied by TCRdb to the immunoSEQ multiplex PCR reads, yields one record per CDR3 protein. This sample has 200,000 or so distinct CDR3 sequences; around 95% occur once, and the top ten carry roughly 0.095%. Sequenced material: CD4+ T cells from PBMCs. Receptor source: a human donor with multiple sclerosis. The conserved cysteine and the conserved F or W are not part of the CDR3 here.

TRBV29-1,TRBJ2-5,SVDGWQGPQETQY
TRBV12-3/TRBV12-4,TRBJ2-3,ASSWGQPTDTQY
TRBV3-1,TRBJ2-1,ASSQVRSSYNEQF
TRBV5-1,TRBJ1-1,ASSLEGWAAEAF
TRBV12-3/TRBV12-4,TRBJ2-1,ASSFGGLSYNEQF
TRBV3-1,TRBJ2-5,ASSQGLAGVETQY
TRBV3-1,TRBJ1-2,ASSLSYGQVNGYT
TRBV6-2/TRBV6-3,TRBJ1-2,ATYGTPLNGYT
TRBV30,TRBJ1-6,AWSVGAKGDSPLH
TRBV29-1,TRBJ2-1,SVGGGLTGYNEQF
TRBV29-1,TRBJ1-1,SVAGVRTAENTEAF
TRBV19,TRBJ1-1,ASSFGQGNTEAF
TRBV10-3,TRBJ2-3,AIRGLAGVGDTQY
TRBV14,TRBJ2-7,ASSQVGYYEQY
TRBV7-2,TRBJ2-7,ASSFRDRGREQY
TRBV7-2,TRBJ2-7,ASSLRAYQQY
TRBV25-1,TRBJ1-6,ASSELPNSPLH
TRBV27,TRBJ1-6,ASSLTVPGNSPLH
TRBV27,TRBJ1-2,ASSFQGNRANYGYT
TRBV27,TRBJ1-6,ASSLEGVYSPLH
TRBV27,TRBJ1-2,ASSLSPIVSLYGYT
TRBV7-9,TRBJ1-1,ASSLTSSEAF
TRBV4-2,TRBJ2-1,ASSQDRTGLPYNEQF
TRBV21-1,TRBJ2-3,ARVFGRGGEDTQY
TRBV11-1,TRBJ2-1,ASSVTSGNNEQF